This entry concerns a single T cell receptor (beta chain). Its specificity is not known. CDR3 length equals 13 residues. CDR1 is MNHNY, CDR2 SVGAGI, per germline (reference sequence). Trimming shortened V by 6 bases and J by 4 bases, and 12 bases separated the two germline ends. The data are from a study of cytomegalovirus exposure and HLA in healthy donors. Study results and limitations: CMV antigen specificity of a few CMV-associated chains was confirmed in vitro. In a later analysis, a missense DCLRE1C variant was linked to TCR beta V- and J-gene trimming. An ancestry cluster, one associated with Asian ancestry, reportedly showed fewer N-insertions than the approximately 650-donor mean in a later analysis. Earlier analysis looked at TCR beta V segments, and most were productive about 87% or about 30% of the time.

It was with 60 Vbeta and 13 Jbeta primers that the PCR ran. Profiled with immunoSEQ multiplex PCR; TCRdb holds only in-frame clones, not every one. This table holds about 210,000 clones, about four fifths found once. The rearrangement joins TRBV6-6 to TRBJ1-2; D perhaps matches TRBD1 (6 bases). The source of this sequence is a man aged 25 to 40 in good health and CMV-seronegative. Sequenced material: PBMCs. CDR3: CASSNGQLYGYTF. The CDR3 nucleotides read TGTGCCAGCAGCAACGGACAGCTCTATGGCTACACCTTC.